This TCR beta chain was recovered during a study of PD-1 blockade in classical Hodgkin lymphoma. Of note for this clone: Its specificity is not known.

The CDR3 has 15 amino acids. V shed 3 bases, J shed 4 bases, and the junction held 4 bases outside the gene matches. Germline V gene sequence: CDR1 MRHNA, CDR2 SNTAGT. The time point: cycle 4 day 1 (C4D1), after more than 5 weeks of nivolumab. Each patient's relapse followed autologous stem cell transplantation, and brentuximab vedotin exposure varied. Overall study results and limits: The diversity seen at baseline in complete responders resembled that of newly diagnosed patients. Why repertoires differed is undefined; disease activity or prior therapy possibly contributed. Individuals who commenced nivolumab within less than 1 year of ASCT were excluded.

Method: immunoSEQ multiplex PCR; TCRdb's copy keeps in-frame clones and lacks some. Of around 35,000 clones listed, approximately 67% were seen once; the top ten hold approximately 4%. The gene calls are TRBV6-4 and TRBJ2-2; TRBD1 agrees at 8 bases. The source of this sequence is a human donor with classical Hodgkin lymphoma. Here the sequenced sample was peripheral blood mononuclear cells (PBMCs), taken before the fourth cycle of nivolumab. The CDR3 is CASSEGQAVTGELFF. For the CDR3, the DNA is TGTGCCAGCAGTGAGGGACAGGCGGTCACCGGGGAGCTGTTTTTT.